The subject of this entry is one T cell receptor (beta chain). The CDR3 length is 16 residues. Germline loops: CDR1 LGHNA, CDR2 YSLEER. V lost 1 base to trimming and J lost 9 bases; unmatched junction nucleotides: 7. The data derive from a study of blood T cell repertoires in COVID-19. Study-wide context: T cells, B-cell-depleted T cells, or PBMCs provided the cDNA or gDNA that served as material.

Measured with immunoSEQ multiplex PCR; TCRdb has only the in-frame clones, and not every one. Of hundreds of thousands of clones in the sample, roughly 90% were seen once. The sample was peripheral blood. The receptor comes from a man between 18 and 35 years old with active or convalescent COVID-19. V usage is TRBV4-3 and J usage is TRBJ2-1; TRBD2 aligns across 12 bases. The CDR3 DNA follows: TGCGCCAGCAGCCAAGCGCCTAGCGGGGGGGCCGGTGAGCAGTTCTTC. Translating gives CASSQAPSGGAGEQFF.